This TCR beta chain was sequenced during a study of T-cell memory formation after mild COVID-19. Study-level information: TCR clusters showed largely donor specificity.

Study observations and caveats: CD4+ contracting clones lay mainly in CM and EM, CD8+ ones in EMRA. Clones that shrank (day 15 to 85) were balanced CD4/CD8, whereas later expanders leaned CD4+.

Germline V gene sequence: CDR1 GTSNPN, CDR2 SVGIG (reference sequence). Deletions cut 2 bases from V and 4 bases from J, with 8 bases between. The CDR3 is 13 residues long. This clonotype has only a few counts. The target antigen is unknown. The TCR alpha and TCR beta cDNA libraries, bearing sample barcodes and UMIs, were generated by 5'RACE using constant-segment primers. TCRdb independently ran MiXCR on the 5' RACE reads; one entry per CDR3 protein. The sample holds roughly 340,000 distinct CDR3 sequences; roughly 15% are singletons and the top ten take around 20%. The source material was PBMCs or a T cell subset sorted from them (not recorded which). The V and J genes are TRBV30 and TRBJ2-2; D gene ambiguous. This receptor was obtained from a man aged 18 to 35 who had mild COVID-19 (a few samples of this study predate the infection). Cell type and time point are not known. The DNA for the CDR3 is TGTGCCTGGAGTCCTACATCCACCGGGGAGCTGTTTTTT. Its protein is CAWSPTSTGELFF.